The 27 T cell receptor beta chains reported below all come from one sample, sequenced in a study of technical replicates of blood from a few donors. Measured with immunoSEQ multiplex PCR; TCRdb has only the in-frame clones, and not every one. Of 65,000 to 70,000 clones listed, over 75% are singletons. The sample comprised PBMCs. The source of these receptors is a human donor in good health. Some clones in this sample may be carry-over from other donors' samples.

The sample holds one count of this clone. This sequence joins TRBV6-5 and TRBJ1-2; 9 bases are a match to TRBD1. With 0 bases clipped from V and 8 bases from J, the junction kept 4 bases outside the gene matches. CDR1 is MNHEY and CDR2 is SVGAGI in the germline V gene. This CDR3 comprises 14 residues. The DNA of the CDR3 is TGTGCCAGCAGTTACTCACAGGGGGCAGCGGGCTACACCTTC. Translating gives CASSYSQGAAGYTF.

The gene calls are TRBV9 and TRBJ1-5; 8 nucleotides agree with TRBD1. CDR3 length: 13 residues. Germline loops: CDR1 SGDLS, CDR2 YYNGEE. V shed 3 bases, J shed 7 bases, and the junction held 3 bases outside the gene matches. The DNA of the CDR3 is TGTGCCAGCAGCGGGACAGGGAACCAGCCCCAGCATTTT. Protein product: CASSGTGNQPQHF. The full variable domain, its missing parts supplied by reference TRBV9 and TRBJ1-5, is DSGVTQTPKHLITATGQRVTLRCSPRSGDLSVYWYQQSLDQGLQFLIQYYNGEERAKGNILERFSAQQFPDLHSELNLSSLELGDSALYFCASSGTGNQPQHFGDGTRLSIL.

Comment on this clone: The sample holds other DNA sequences that translate to the same CDR3. The chain links TRBV4-2 to TRBJ2-6; TRBD2 matches 7 bases. Per the germline V gene, CDR1 is LGHNA and CDR2 is YNFKEQ. The CDR3 is 17 residues long. V lost 0 bases, J lost 2 bases, and 4 bases stayed unmatched. CDR3 nucleotides: TGTGCCAGCAGCCAAGATTGGGGAGGGGCTGGGGCCAACGTCCTGACTTTC. Residues: CASSQDWGGAGANVLTF.

J is TRBJ2-3 and V is TRBV10-3, with 10 bases fitting TRBD2. V was pared by 5 bases and J by 2 bases, with 10 bases of the junction left unmatched. CDR3 length: 17 amino acids. Germline V lookup: CDR1 ENHRY, CDR2 SYGVKD. The CDR3 nucleotides read TGTGCCATCAGTTCTCTAGCGGGGGCCCGGGACACAGATACGCAGTATTTT. Protein: CAISSLAGARDTDTQYF.

The chain has TRBV6-1 and TRBJ1-1; 7 bases are shared with TRBD1. V trimming: 7 bases; J trimming: 0 bases; junction bases outside the gene matches: 2. CDR1 MNHNS and CDR2 SASEGT come from the germline V gene. The CDR3 is made up of 13 amino acids. The DNA for the CDR3 is TGTGCCAGCAAACAGGGGCTGAACACTGAAGCTTTCTTT. The encoded protein is CASKQGLNTEAFF.

The CDR3 sequence: CASSPGPSGGGYTF. CDR3 DNA: TGTGCCAGCAGCCCCGGACCCTCCGGAGGGGGCTACACCTTC. The gene calls are TRBV7-2 and TRBJ1-2; D is ambiguous. The germline V and J ends were trimmed by 5 bases and 8 bases, with 18 bases remaining between them. The CDR3 spans 14 residues. CDR1 and CDR2 from the germline V gene are SGHTA and FQGNSA.

V and J are TRBV7-9 and TRBJ1-1; 7 bases line up with TRBD1. V dropped 4 bases and J dropped 3; count of bases not matched to a gene: 8. This CDR3 spans 15 amino acids. The germline gives CDR1 SEHNR, CDR2 FQNEAQ (reference sequence). In DNA form, the CDR3 reads TGTGCCAGCAGCTCATCAACAGGGGTGGACACTGAAGCTTTCTTT. Translating gives CASSSSTGVDTEAFF.

The rearrangement uses TRBV5-4 and TRBJ2-3, with 8 bases that match TRBD2. V was pared by 3 bases and J by 6 bases, with 0 bases of the junction left unmatched. CDR3 length: 12 residues. CDR1 SGHNT and CDR2 YYREEE come from the germline V gene (reference sequence). The CDR3 nucleotides read TGTGCCAGCAGCTCGGGGGGGGATACGCAGTATTTT. It encodes CASSSGGDTQYF.

The rearrangement links TRBV11-1 to TRBJ1-1; 7 nucleotides agree with TRBD1. J gave up 5 bases and V 0 bases, and 9 bases lay outside the gene matches. Germline V gene data show CDR1 as SGHAT and CDR2 as FQDESV (reference sequence). The CDR3 loop spans 16 amino acids. CDR3 bases: TGTGCCAGCAGCTTAGCGTTGGGACAGATTGGAACTGAAGCTTTCTTT. This encodes CASSLALGQIGTEAFF.

The rearrangement links TRBV9 to TRBJ2-1; D not resolved. Trimming took off 0 bases at V and 6 bases at J, with 13 bases between the two ends. Looked up from germline, CDR1 is SGDLS and CDR2 is YYNGEE. The CDR3 is made up of 15 amino acids. CDR3 residues: CASSVGLELGNEQFF. As DNA, the CDR3 is TGTGCCAGCAGCGTAGGGCTAGAGTTGGGCAATGAGCAGTTCTTC.

This clone came up once. The chain combines TRBV4-3 with TRBJ2-7; D unresolved. The germline V gene has CDR1 LGHNA and CDR2 YSLEER. With 0 bases removed from V and 5 bases from J, the gap between germline ends came to 14 bases. This CDR3 has 15 residues. DNA for the CDR3: TGCGCCAGCAGCCAAGACCACTGGGCTGCCCACGAGCAGTACTTC. Residues: CASSQDHWAAHEQYF.

The chain links TRBV18 to TRBJ2-1, with a tentative D call TRBD1 (6 bases). There are 15 residues in the CDR3. Germline CDR1 is KGHSH and CDR2 is LQKENI. Trimming left V 0 bases short and J 9 bases short, with 15 bases between. CDR3 sequence reads: CASSPPPPQGSEQFF. In DNA, the CDR3 is TGTGCCAGCTCACCACCGCCACCACAGGGTAGTGAGCAGTTCTTC. The entire variable domain, with the rest obtained from reference TRBV18 and TRBJ2-1, is as follows: NAGVMQNPRHLVRRRGQEARLRCSPMKGHSHVYWYRQLPEEGLKFMVYLQKENIIDESGMPKERFSAEFPKEGPSILRIQQVVRGDSAAYFCASSPPPPQGSEQFFGPGTRLTVL.

The genes are TRBV4-1 and TRBJ2-3, with 9 nucleotides matching TRBD1. Trimming at V came to 1 base and at J to 5 bases, leaving 10 bases not matched to a gene. Germline lookup yields CDR1 MGHRA and CDR2 YSYEKL. This CDR3 contains 17 residues. CDR3 sequence: CASSQGTGVYSIDTQYF. Here the CDR3 DNA reads TGCGCCAGCAGCCAAGGGACAGGGGTTTATAGTATAGATACGCAGTATTTT.

The chain carries TRBV7-8 and TRBJ2-2; TRBD2 aligns across 8 bases. Germline CDR1 is SGHVS and CDR2 is FQNEAQ. CDR3 length: 15 amino acids. Germline trimming cut 1 base from V and 5 bases from J; bases unmatched to any gene: 3. The CDR3 nucleotides read TGTGCCAGCAGCTTAGGGTCTAGCGGGACCGGGGAGCTGTTTTTT. Protein sequence: CASSLGSSGTGELFF.

The count of this clone is one. This rearrangement joins TRBV11-3 to TRBJ2-1; perhaps TRBD2 as D (6 bases). Trimming stripped 1 base from V and 12 bases from J, with 10 bases between. This CDR3 comprises 12 residues. The germline V gene encodes CDR1 SGHNT and CDR2 YENEEA. DNA for the CDR3: TGTGCCAGCAGCTTAGGACTAGGCGGGCAGTTCTTC. It yields the protein CASSLGLGGQFF.

This clone was found a few times. The chain combines TRBV7-2 with TRBJ1-1, with D uncertain. V lost 1 base to trimming and J lost 8 bases, with 11 bases between them. Germline V gene sequence: CDR1 SGHTA, CDR2 FQGNSA. The CDR3 loop spans 13 amino acids. CDR3 nucleotide sequence: TGTGCCAGCAGCTTAGGTCTAGGAGGGGAAGCTTTCTTT. It encodes CASSLGLGGEAFF.

The table lists this clone with a count of one. The CDR3 nucleotides are TGCGCCAGCAGCCTCAACGCAGCTAGCGATGAGCAGTTCTTC. Its protein is CASSLNAASDEQFF. V usage is TRBV5-1 and J usage is TRBJ2-1, with TRBD2 as a possible D gene (6 bases). The V gene lost 4 bases and the J gene lost 8 bases, with 16 bases spanning the gap. The germline gives CDR1 SGHRS, CDR2 YFSETQ. This CDR3 has 14 residues.

J is TRBJ2-4 and V is TRBV30; D remains ambiguous. The V and J ends lost 2 bases and 8 bases respectively, with 7 bases between them. The CDR3 loop spans 11 amino acids. Per germline, CDR1 GTSNPN and CDR2 SVGIG (reference sequence). The DNA for the CDR3 is TGTGCCTGGAGTCCCCTAGACATTCAGTACTTC. Protein: CAWSPLDIQYF.

CDR3 bases: TGTGCCAGCAGCCCCCGGACAGGGACTAACACTGAAGCTTTCTTT. This encodes CASSPRTGTNTEAFF. The J gene is TRBJ1-1, the V gene TRBV9; TRBD1 matches 8 bases. Germline V CDR1 and CDR2: SGDLS, YYNGEE. The ends lost 4 bases at V and 2 bases at J; junction bases unmatched: 7. This CDR3 comprises 15 residues. The variable domain in full, completed from reference TRBV9 and TRBJ1-1, reads DSGVTQTPKHLITATGQRVTLRCSPRSGDLSVYWYQQSLDQGLQFLIQYYNGEERAKGNILERFSAQQFPDLHSELNLSSLELGDSALYFCASSPRTGTNTEAFFGQGTRLTVV.

J is TRBJ2-7 and V is TRBV2; D is perhaps TRBD2 (5 bases). The germline gives CDR1 SNHLY, CDR2 FYNNEI. The CDR3 extends over 15 amino acids. With 4 bases removed from V and 7 bases from J, the gap between germline ends came to 20 bases. CDR3 amino acids: CASSVRRTSDEEQYF. The CDR3 nucleotides read TGTGCCAGCAGTGTCAGACGGACTTCCGACGAGGAGCAGTACTTC.

V and J are TRBV7-2 and TRBJ2-7; perhaps TRBD1 as D (6 bases). CDR1 is SGHTA and CDR2 is FQGNSA in the germline V gene. V gave up 7 bases and J gave up 5 bases, with 18 bases separating them. The CDR3 runs 14 residues. CDR3 amino acids: CASKADGGRNEQYF. CDR3 DNA sequence: TGTGCCAGCAAGGCGGATGGGGGCAGGAACGAGCAGTACTTC. The full variable domain, with the rest looked up from reference TRBV7-2 and TRBJ2-7, is GAGVSQSPSNKVTEKGKDVELRCDPISGHTALYWYRQSLGQGLEFLIYFQGNSAPDKSGLPSDRFSAERTGGSVSTLTIQRTQQEDSAVYLCASKADGGRNEQYFGPGTRLTVT.

The chain combines TRBV11-1 with TRBJ1-2; D is undetermined. This CDR3 has 15 residues. V was trimmed by 5 bases and J by 0 bases, leaving 13 bases between them. Germline CDR1 and CDR2: SGHAT and FQDESV (reference sequence). The CDR3 coding sequence is TGTGCCAGCAGCCCGCCGCCTGGAGCTAACTATGGCTACACCTTC. This codes for CASSPPPGANYGYTF.

This chain joins TRBV5-6 and TRBJ1-2; 8 bases agree with TRBD1. The germline gives CDR1 SGHDT, CDR2 YYEEEE. Trimming took 0 bases from V and 8 from J; bases not matched to a gene: 12. The CDR3 contains 16 residues. CDR3: CASSLVIGQGAFGYTF. CDR3 DNA: TGTGCCAGCAGCTTGGTAATTGGTCAGGGGGCATTCGGCTACACCTTC.

This rearrangement joins TRBV11-2 to TRBJ2-7, with 9 bases fitting TRBD2. CDR3 length: 17 residues. The V segment lost 1 base and the J segment 6 bases; nucleotides outside the gene matches: 13. The germline gives CDR1 SGHAT, CDR2 FQNNGV. DNA of the CDR3: TGTGCCAGCAGCTTAGTTCCGCGGGGGGGCTCCGGTCGCGAGCAGTACTTC. This gives the protein CASSLVPRGGSGREQYF.

The rearrangement joins TRBV5-1 to TRBJ1-2, with D tentatively TRBD1 (6 bases). The CDR3 has 14 residues. The germline CDR1 and CDR2 sequences are SGHRS and YFSETQ. V was cut by 1 base and J by 2 bases, with 9 bases left in between. The CDR3 DNA follows: TGCGCCAGCAGCTTGTCTACAGGGAACTATGGCTACACCTTC. Translating gives CASSLSTGNYGYTF.

V is TRBV6-5 and J is TRBJ2-1, with D unclear. V gave up 2 bases and J gave up 6 bases, with 17 bases separating them. This CDR3 has 16 amino acids. CDR1 and CDR2 (germline): MNHEY, SVGAGI. The CDR3 region is CASSYVSYRRVNEQFF. Written as DNA, the CDR3 is TGTGCCAGCAGTTACGTCTCGTACCGCCGGGTCAATGAGCAGTTCTTC.

The chain couples TRBV4-1 to TRBJ2-7; D ambiguous. V gave up 2 bases and J gave up 0 bases, with 8 bases separating them. The CDR3 has 14 amino acids. Germline CDR1 is MGHRA and CDR2 is YSYEKL. This CDR3 reads CASSQPGYSYEQYF. The CDR3, as DNA: TGCGCCAGCAGCCAACCCGGTTACTCCTACGAGCAGTACTTC.